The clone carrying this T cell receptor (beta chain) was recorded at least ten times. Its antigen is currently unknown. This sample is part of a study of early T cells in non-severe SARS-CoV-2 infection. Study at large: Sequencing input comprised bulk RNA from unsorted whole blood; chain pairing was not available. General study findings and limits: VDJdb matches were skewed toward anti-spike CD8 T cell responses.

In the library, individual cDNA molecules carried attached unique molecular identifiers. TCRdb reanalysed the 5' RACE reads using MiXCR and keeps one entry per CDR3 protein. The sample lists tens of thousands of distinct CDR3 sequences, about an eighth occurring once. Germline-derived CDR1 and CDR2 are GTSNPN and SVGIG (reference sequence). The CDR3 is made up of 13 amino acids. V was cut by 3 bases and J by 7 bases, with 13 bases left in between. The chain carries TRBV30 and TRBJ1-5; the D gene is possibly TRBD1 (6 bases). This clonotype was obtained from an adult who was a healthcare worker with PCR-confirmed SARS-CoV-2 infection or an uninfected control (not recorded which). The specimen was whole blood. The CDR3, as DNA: TGTGCCTGGAGAGGGCAGGGGAACCAGCCCCAGCATTTT. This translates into CAWRGQGNQPQHF.